Listed here are 26 T cell receptor beta chains from one sample, sequenced in a study of control samples from healthy donors and cancer patients (dated by TCRdb to 2020 to 2022). The protocol used for the library was the immunoSEQ multiplex PCR assay. Here the immuneACCESS table is served through TCRdb, limited to in-frame sequences with V and J called. Missing clones are a known gap in these copies; in checked studies unresolved V genes cover under half, and the rest lacks a known reason. Recorded for this sample are about 130,000 clones; about 90% of them occurred a single time. Of the sample, around 1.7% falls within the top ten clones. Sequenced sample: blood. Every receptor here comes from a man aged 18 to 29 in good health.

The chain links TRBV6-2 or TRBV6-3 to TRBJ1-1; possibly TRBD1 for D (5 bases). CDR3 length: 16 amino acids. V was clipped by 6 bases and J by 1 base, with 18 bases between them. The germline V gene encodes CDR1 MNHEY and CDR2 SVGEGT. The CDR3 DNA sequence: TGTGCCAGCAGCACCTTACAGGTATCGGGGAACACTGAAGCTTTCTTT. Encoded protein: CASSTLQVSGNTEAFF.

V usage is TRBV12-5 and J usage is TRBJ1-1; D gene uncertain. V lost 2 bases, J lost 2 bases, and 6 bases lay in between. This CDR3 has 13 residues. Germline loops: CDR1 LGHNT, CDR2 FRNRAP. CDR3 sequence reads: CASGLRRNTEAFF. The CDR3 region has the DNA TGTGCTAGTGGTTTGAGGCGTAACACTGAAGCTTTCTTT. The entire variable domain, with the rest obtained from reference TRBV12-5 and TRBJ1-1, is as follows: DARVTQTPRHKVTEMGQEVTMRCQPILGHNTVFWYRQTMMQGLELLAYFRNRAPLDDSGMPKDRFSAEMPDATLATLKIQPSEPRDSAVYFCASGLRRNTEAFFGQGTRLTVV.

The chain uses TRBV6-5 and TRBJ1-6; tentatively, D is TRBD1 (5 bases). Germline CDR1 is MNHEY and CDR2 is SVGAGI. V lost 2 bases and J lost 5, with 7 bases in between. This CDR3 is 14 amino acids long. Here the CDR3 reads CASSYGGNNSPLHF. In nucleotides, the CDR3 is TGTGCCAGCAGTTACGGGGGAAATAATTCACCCCTCCACTTT.

The chain combines TRBV6-2 or TRBV6-3 with TRBJ1-1; no firm D call. V was pared by 5 bases and J by 4 bases, with 14 bases between. The CDR3 covers 14 residues. From germline, CDR1 is MNHEY and CDR2 SVGEGT. The DNA for the CDR3 is TGTGCCAGCAGTCGGTTACGGGGATCCACTGAAGCTTTCTTT. It codes for CASSRLRGSTEAFF.

This sequence joins TRBV14 and TRBJ1-2; the D gene is possibly TRBD1 (6 bases). Germline lookup yields CDR1 SGHDN and CDR2 FVKESK. The CDR3 spans 13 residues. V lost 4 bases and J lost 3, with 9 bases in between. CDR3 bases: TGTGCCAGCAGCCCTTACAGGGACTATGGCTACACCTTC. As protein: CASSPYRDYGYTF.

The V call is TRBV6-1, the J call TRBJ1-2; TRBD1 might be the D (5 bases). Germline CDR1 reads MNHNS; CDR2 reads SASEGT. There are 13 residues in the CDR3. The V gene lost 2 bases and the J gene lost 4 bases, with 8 bases spanning the gap. CDR3 nucleotides: TGTGCCAGCAGTGAACTCGGGGGCTATGGCTACACCTTC. It yields the protein CASSELGGYGYTF.

The chain carries TRBV3-1 (or the pseudogene TRBV3-2) and TRBJ2-1, with TRBD2 as a possible D gene (5 bases). Trimming took off 1 base at V and 4 bases at J, with 17 bases between the two ends. Germline V CDR1 and CDR2: LGHDT, YNNKEL (reference sequence). This CDR3 region has 17 residues. The DNA of the CDR3 is TGTGCCAGCAGCCAAGCGAGGGCCAAGCTGATTTACAATGAGCAGTTCTTC. It is translated as CASSQARAKLIYNEQFF.

The rearrangement links TRBV24-1 to TRBJ2-3, with D uncertain. Germline CDR1 reads KGHDR; CDR2 reads SFDVKD. Deletions cut 0 bases from V and 0 bases from J, with 12 bases between. This CDR3 comprises 17 residues. In nucleotides, the CDR3 is TGTGCCACCAGTGATTTGCAGGAAGTTATTAGCACAGATACGCAGTATTTT. Translating gives CATSDLQEVISTDTQYF.

This chain connects TRBV2 to TRBJ2-1; D possibly corresponds to TRBD1 (5 bases). Germline V gives CDR1 SNHLY, CDR2 FYNNEI. Trimming stripped 5 bases from V and 3 bases from J, with 14 bases between. CDR3 size: 15 residues. CDR3 in amino acids: CASSLGASGYNEQFF. CDR3 DNA: TGTGCCAGCAGTCTAGGGGCCTCGGGCTACAATGAGCAGTTCTTC.

The chain uses TRBV6-5 and TRBJ2-2; tentatively, D is TRBD1 (5 bases). V dropped 0 bases and J dropped 5 bases, with 10 bases sitting between them. The CDR3 is 15 amino acids. In germline, CDR1 is MNHEY, CDR2 SVGAGI. Written as DNA, the CDR3 is TGTGCCAGCAGTTACTCGACAGCTAGGACCGGGGAGCTGTTTTTT. This translates into CASSYSTARTGELFF.

CDR3 nucleotide sequence: TGTGCCAGTAGTCCCCGACTAGCGGGAGGCAATGAGCAGTTCTTC. It translates to CASSPRLAGGNEQFF. The rearrangement uses TRBV19 and TRBJ2-1; 13 bases line up with TRBD2. Germline trimming cut 5 bases from V and 6 bases from J; bases unmatched to any gene: 4. The CDR3 covers 15 residues. Germline lookup yields CDR1 LNHDA and CDR2 SQIVND (reference sequence).

The rearrangement joins TRBV19 to TRBJ2-7, with D perhaps TRBD1 (6 bases). In germline, CDR1 is LNHDA, CDR2 SQIVND (reference sequence). Deletions cut 5 bases from V and 3 bases from J, with 11 bases between. This CDR3 region has 13 residues. In DNA, the CDR3 is TGTGCCAGTAGTCAGGGGTGGGGCTACGAGCAGTACTTC. Protein: CASSQGWGYEQYF.

The chain has TRBV30 and TRBJ1-6; D unclear. Germline V gene sequence: CDR1 GTSNPN, CDR2 SVGIG (reference sequence). The V end lost 2 bases, the J end lost 2 bases, and 13 bases lay between the germline ends. This CDR3 spans 16 amino acids. The CDR3 spells CAWSLNGVTYNSPLHF. CDR3 bases: TGTGCCTGGAGTCTTAACGGGGTCACCTATAATTCACCCCTCCACTTT.

The V call is TRBV18, the J call TRBJ2-7; no clear D. V lost 5 bases to trimming and J lost 2 bases, with 10 bases between them. The V gene's germline CDR1 is KGHSH and CDR2 LQKENI. This CDR3 contains 13 residues. The CDR3 nucleotides read TGTGCCAGCTCAGTTGAACGGCCCTACGAGCAGTACTTC. Its protein is CASSVERPYEQYF.

The V call is TRBV19, the J call TRBJ2-1, with D maybe TRBD2 (6 bases). Germline loops: CDR1 LNHDA, CDR2 SQIVND (reference sequence). This CDR3 spans 14 amino acids. Trimming removed 4 bases from V and 6 bases from J, with 13 bases in between. CDR3 in DNA: TGTGCCAGTAGTACCAGACTAGTAGGCAATGAGCAGTTCTTC. This codes for CASSTRLVGNEQFF.

V and J are TRBV28 and TRBJ1-2; no reliable D call. V lost 6 bases to trimming and J lost 2 bases, with 13 bases between them. CDR1 is MDHEN and CDR2 is SYDVKM in the germline V gene. The CDR3 is 14 amino acids. The CDR3, as DNA: TGTGCCAGCAGCCCGCGGTCGGGGAACTATGGCTACACCTTC. This gives the protein CASSPRSGNYGYTF.

The CDR3 DNA follows: TGCAGCGTCGGGACTAGCGGGAGCAATCACGAGCAGTACTTC. Protein sequence: CSVGTSGSNHEQYF. The chain couples TRBV29-1 to TRBJ2-7; 14 nucleotides align to TRBD2. The CDR3 runs to 14 residues. Germline V gene data show CDR1 as SQVTM and CDR2 as ANQGSEA. Losses at the gene ends were 6 bases for V and 5 bases for J; bases not matched to a gene: 6.

A single count supports this clone. The CDR3: CASLEEGLQPQHF. As DNA, the CDR3 is TGCGCCAGCCTAGAAGAAGGACTTCAGCCCCAGCATTTT. V gene TRBV10-1 combines with J gene TRBJ1-5; D remains ambiguous. V shed 8 bases and J shed 6 bases, with 14 bases lying between them. Germline lookup yields CDR1 WNHNN and CDR2 SYGVQD (reference sequence). This CDR3 has 13 residues.

This sequence joins TRBV7-9 and TRBJ2-1, with TRBD2 matching over 9 bases. CDR3 length equals 14 residues. Germline CDR1 and CDR2: SEHNR and FQNEAQ (reference sequence). Germline trimming cut 0 bases from V and 8 bases from J; bases unmatched to any gene: 2. The CDR3 region has the DNA TGTGCCAGCAGCTTAGCTAGCGGGAGTGATGAGCAGTTCTTC. Its translation: CASSLASGSDEQFF.

The rearrangement links TRBV2 to TRBJ2-2, with D possibly TRBD2 on 6 matching bases. The V gene's germline CDR1 is SNHLY and CDR2 FYNNEI. V shed 3 bases and J shed 4 bases, with 15 bases lying between them. This CDR3 has 16 amino acids. DNA for the CDR3: TGTGCCAGCAGTGATCCATCATCCGGGGGCACCGGGGAGCTGTTTTTT. Its protein product is CASSDPSSGGTGELFF.

The V call is TRBV2, the J call TRBJ2-7, with D possibly TRBD2 on 6 matching bases. The CDR3 length is 15 residues. Trimming took 3 bases from V and 3 from J, leaving 15 bases between them. Germline V gives CDR1 SNHLY, CDR2 FYNNEI. CDR3 amino acids: CASSEGVRGGYEQYF. The CDR3 DNA sequence: TGTGCCAGCAGTGAGGGGGTGAGGGGAGGCTACGAGCAGTACTTC.

This clone was seen only a few times. This chain connects TRBV27 to TRBJ2-7; D is unclear. Between the trimmed V and J ends, which lost 3 bases and 2 bases, there was a span of 11 bases. Germline V CDR1 and CDR2: MNHEY, SMNVEV (reference sequence). The CDR3 consists of 14 residues. CDR3 in DNA: TGTGCCAGCAGTTTCATCGGAAAGCCCTACGAGCAGTACTTC. Translation gives CASSFIGKPYEQYF.

The V and J genes are TRBV4-3 and TRBJ1-2; no clear D. CDR1 is LGHNA and CDR2 is YSLEER in the germline V gene. The CDR3 extends over 15 amino acids. V lost 4 bases, J lost 0 bases, and 12 bases lay in between. For the CDR3, the DNA is TGCGCCAGCAGCCCTAAGTCGTCAGCTAACTATGGCTACACCTTC. It codes for CASSPKSSANYGYTF.

The genes are TRBV19 and TRBJ2-6; D unresolved. Trimming stripped 2 bases from V and 0 bases from J, with 11 bases between. CDR1 is LNHDA, CDR2 SQIVND, per germline (reference sequence). The CDR3 is 17 residues long. The CDR3 region has the DNA TGTGCCAGTAGTATACCCGGAGTGAGCTCTGGGGCCAACGTCCTGACTTTC. This encodes CASSIPGVSSGANVLTF.

The chain recombines TRBV15 with TRBJ2-1; maybe TRBD1 (6 bases). V was pared by 0 bases and J by 6 bases, with 18 bases between. CDR3 length: 17 residues. The germline V gene has CDR1 LNHNV and CDR2 YYDKDF (reference sequence). The CDR3 nucleotides are TGTGCCACCAGCAGAGATCTTTGGGGGCGAGGGGTCAATGAGCAGTTCTTC. This translates into CATSRDLWGRGVNEQFF. The full variable domain, rest sourced from reference TRBV15 and TRBJ2-1, is DAMVIQNPRYQVTQFGKPVTLSCSQTLNHNVMYWYQQKSSQAPKLLFHYYDKDFNNEADTPDNFQSRRPNTSFCFLDIRSPGLGDTAMYLCATSRDLWGRGVNEQFFGPGTRLTVL.

The chain uses TRBV6-1 and TRBJ2-1, with 10 nucleotides matching TRBD2. The CDR3 has 17 residues. J gave up 6 bases and V 2 bases, and 10 bases lay outside the gene matches. Germline V gives CDR1 MNHNS, CDR2 SASEGT. For the CDR3, the DNA is TGTGCCAGCAGTGAATATATTGCTAGCGGGAGTCGCAATGAGCAGTTCTTC. Translation: CASSEYIASGSRNEQFF.